Below, 26 T cell receptor beta chains from the same sample are listed, as sequenced in a study of beta chain features in type 1 diabetes. Findings and caveats of the study: TCRB CDR3s were moderately but significantly shorter in Type 1 diabetes patients in all four CD4+ subsets.

What these receptors recognize is not known. The isolated RNA, all of it, was reverse transcribed, so expressed TCRB transcripts were what got sequenced. TCRdb keeps only in-frame clones here, not all; method: immunoSEQ multiplex PCR. Among about 160,000 clones listed, 50% to 70% were seen once. The sample comprised naive CD4+ T cells from blood. The receptors originated from a man aged 30 to 45 with type 1 diabetes.

The chain combines TRBV7-2 with TRBJ2-3, with D unresolved. Germline V gene lookup returns CDR1 SGHTA and CDR2 FQGNSA. The CDR3 has 16 residues. V lost 1 base and J lost 2, with 13 bases in between. The CDR3: CASSLVVHYPTDTQYF. The CDR3 DNA sequence: TGTGCCAGCAGCTTAGTGGTCCATTATCCCACAGATACGCAGTATTTT.

In this sample, this clone turned up once. V and J are TRBV5-1 and TRBJ2-2; D call uncertain. This CDR3 has 15 amino acids. Trimming took 2 bases from V and 0 from J, leaving 8 bases between them. Germline CDR1 is SGHRS and CDR2 is YFSETQ. CDR3 nucleotides: TGCGCCAGCAGCTTAGGCGCCACGAACACCGGGGAGCTGTTTTTT. It encodes CASSLGATNTGELFF.

This rearrangement joins TRBV19 to TRBJ2-5, with a weak D call TRBD1 (6 bases). Germline V gives CDR1 LNHDA, CDR2 SQIVND (reference sequence). V lost 3 bases, J lost 1 base, and 15 bases lay in between. This CDR3 is 16 amino acids long. The CDR3 DNA sequence: TGTGCCAGTAGTATCCGGACAGTTAGGCCCCAAGAGACCCAGTACTTC. Residues: CASSIRTVRPQETQYF.

This rearrangement joins TRBV11-2 to TRBJ2-3, with no clear D. This CDR3 has 15 amino acids. CDR1 and CDR2 (germline): SGHAT, FQNNGV. The V and J ends lost 1 base and 0 bases respectively, with 8 bases between them. The CDR3 sequence: CASSLASDSTDTQYF. The CDR3 coding sequence is TGTGCCAGCAGCTTAGCCTCCGATAGCACAGATACGCAGTATTTT.

This chain uses TRBV18 with TRBJ2-4, with D uncertain. Looked up from germline, CDR1 is KGHSH and CDR2 is LQKENI. V gave up 6 bases and J gave up 0 bases, with 9 bases separating them. The CDR3 has 14 residues. The CDR3 bases are TGTGCCAGCTCCCTCAGTCTAGCCAAAAACATTCAGTACTTC. Translated: CASSLSLAKNIQYF.

Only one count was recorded for this clone. The chain carries TRBV5-1 and TRBJ2-6; D is unclear. The CDR3 has 15 amino acids. Germline values: CDR1 SGHRS, CDR2 YFSETQ. Trimming took off 5 bases at V and 2 bases at J, with 11 bases between the two ends. The CDR3 bases are TGCGCCAGCAGTCCCGTAAGAACTGGGGCCAACGTCCTGACTTTC. Amino acid sequence: CASSPVRTGANVLTF.

The V gene is TRBV11-2, the J gene TRBJ2-5, with D maybe TRBD1 (5 bases). Trimming cost V 4 bases and J 4 bases, with 16 bases left between them. The germline CDR1 and CDR2 sequences are SGHAT and FQNNGV. CDR3 size: 15 residues. CDR3 DNA: TGTGCCAGCAGCTCCTCGGCCGGCAGGGCAGAGACCCAGTACTTC. This gives the protein CASSSSAGRAETQYF.

V usage is TRBV7-9 and J usage is TRBJ2-2; D is unclear. The CDR3 extends over 15 amino acids. Germline assignment: CDR1 SEHNR and CDR2 FQNEAQ (reference sequence). V lost 6 bases to trimming and J lost 7 bases, with 18 bases between them. The CDR3 DNA reads as TGTGCCAGCAGGAGTAGAGACTCCACAAACGGGGAGCTGTTTTTT. This codes for CASRSRDSTNGELFF.

This clone turned up a few times. The chain joins TRBV29-1 to TRBJ2-1; 11 nucleotides match TRBD2. Germline CDR1 is SQVTM and CDR2 is ANQGSEA. The CDR3 has 13 residues. V trimming: 3 bases; J trimming: 9 bases; junction bases outside the gene matches: 4. The CDR3 region has the DNA TGCAGCGTTGATCTAGCGGGGGGCAGTGAGCAGTTCTTC. This gives the protein CSVDLAGGSEQFF.

This clone appeared a single time. The J gene is TRBJ2-3, the V gene TRBV25-1; 9 nucleotides match TRBD1. Germline V CDR1 and CDR2: MGHDK, SYGVNS. V was pared by 6 bases and J by 2 bases, with 9 bases of the junction left unmatched. CDR3 length: 16 residues. This CDR3 reads CASSPSRDRVTDTQYF. The CDR3 bases are TGTGCCAGCAGCCCGTCCCGGGACAGGGTCACAGATACGCAGTATTTT.

The rearrangement links TRBV9 to TRBJ1-2; maybe TRBD1 (5 bases). The length of the CDR3 is 15 residues. Germline assignment: CDR1 SGDLS and CDR2 YYNGEE. The germline V and J ends were trimmed by 4 bases and 6 bases, with 19 bases remaining between them. The chain's CDR3 is CASSPLSGGEDGYTF. The CDR3 coding sequence is TGTGCCAGCAGCCCCCTCTCTGGGGGGGAGGATGGCTACACCTTC.

The J gene is TRBJ2-1, the V gene TRBV7-9; no firm D call. The CDR3 contains 14 residues. Germline V CDR1 and CDR2: SEHNR, FQNEAQ (reference sequence). Trimming cost V 7 bases and J 8 bases, with 18 bases left between them. The CDR3: CASIPTPRSHEQFF. CDR3 sequence (DNA): TGTGCCAGCATCCCGACCCCCCGGTCGCATGAGCAGTTCTTC.

This chain uses TRBV14 with TRBJ2-5; D remains unclear. The V gene lost 3 bases and the J gene lost 1 base, with 9 bases spanning the gap. CDR1 and CDR2 (germline): SGHDN, FVKESK. The CDR3 sequence is 14 residues long. In DNA, the CDR3 is TGTGCCAGCAGCCACGACACAGTCCAAGAGACCCAGTACTTC. The encoded protein is CASSHDTVQETQYF.

This chain uses TRBV7-2 with TRBJ1-6; TRBD1 agrees at 9 bases. The CDR3 is made up of 15 amino acids. V trimming: 5 bases; J trimming: 8 bases; junction bases outside the gene matches: 7. Germline CDR1 SGHTA, CDR2 FQGNSA. The CDR3: CASSRTGGADSPLHF. Here the CDR3 DNA reads TGTGCCAGCAGCAGAACAGGGGGCGCCGATTCACCCCTCCACTTT.

This clone was recorded a few times. This sequence joins TRBV7-2 and TRBJ2-1; perhaps TRBD2 as D (6 bases). The CDR3 covers 14 residues. V lost 7 bases to trimming and J lost 9 bases, with 19 bases between them. CDR1 and CDR2 from the germline V gene are SGHTA and FQGNSA. CDR3 sequence: CASTSRQSGVEQFF. The CDR3 DNA reads as TGTGCCAGCACCTCTAGGCAGTCGGGGGTTGAGCAGTTCTTC.

The CDR3 nucleotides are TGTGCCTGGAGGGAATCCGGGACATTAAACTACGAGCAGTACTTC. Encoded protein: CAWRESGTLNYEQYF. This chain links TRBV30 with TRBJ2-7, with D possibly matching TRBD1 (6 bases). Per germline, CDR1 GTSNPN and CDR2 SVGIG (reference sequence). Deletions cut 3 bases from V and 3 bases from J, with 18 bases between. The CDR3 loop spans 15 amino acids. The variable domain in full, with the rest retrieved from reference TRBV30 and TRBJ2-7, is SQTIHQWPATLVQPVGSPLSLECTVEGTSNPNLYWYRQAAGRGLQLLFYSVGIGQISSEVPQNLSASRPQDRQFILSSKKLLLSDSGFYLCAWRESGTLNYEQYFGPGTRLTVT.

The chain links TRBV29-1 to TRBJ1-2; 8 bases fit TRBD1. V trimming: 8 bases; J trimming: 8 bases; junction bases outside the gene matches: 10. The CDR3 is 12 residues long. Per germline, CDR1 SQVTM and CDR2 ANQGSEA. The chain's CDR3 is CSSWTGSGGYTF. CDR3 coding DNA: TGCAGCTCGTGGACAGGGTCAGGCGGCTACACCTTC. Together with reference TRBV29-1 and TRBJ1-2, the CDR3 gives the full variable domain: SAVISQKPSRDICQRGTSLTIQCQVDSQVTMMFWYRQQPGQSLTLIATANQGSEATYESGFVIDKFPISRPNLTFSTLTVSNMSPEDSSIYLCSSWTGSGGYTFGSGTRLTVV.

The chain carries TRBV7-2 and TRBJ2-1; TRBD1 agrees at 8 bases. The CDR3 is 13 amino acids. Losses at the gene ends were 1 base for V and 7 bases for J; bases not matched to a gene: 0. CDR1 is SGHTA, CDR2 FQGNSA, per germline. The CDR3 DNA is TGTGCCAGCAGCTTAGGGACAGGGAATGAGCAGTTCTTC. The encoded protein is CASSLGTGNEQFF.

J is TRBJ2-1 and V is TRBV7-9; D assignment may be TRBD1 or TRBD2 (6 bases each). Germline-derived CDR1 and CDR2 are SEHNR and FQNEAQ (reference sequence). Trimming pared 10 bases from V and 6 bases from J, leaving 25 bases between. CDR3 length equals 16 residues. Here the CDR3 reads CAIIMGGRVYGNEQFF. In DNA form, the CDR3 reads TGTGCCATCATCATGGGGGGCCGTGTGTATGGCAATGAGCAGTTCTTC.

This chain uses TRBV10-3 with TRBJ2-1; TRBD1 agrees at 9 bases. From germline, CDR1 is ENHRY and CDR2 SYGVKD. V was pared by 6 bases and J by 4 bases, with 7 bases of the junction left unmatched. The CDR3 has 15 amino acids. CDR3 loop: CAIRVGDREYNEQFF. The CDR3 DNA is TGTGCCATCAGAGTCGGGGACAGGGAATACAATGAGCAGTTCTTC.

The gene calls are TRBV2 and TRBJ2-7; D ambiguous. Germline loops: CDR1 SNHLY, CDR2 FYNNEI. V was trimmed by 2 bases and J by 2 bases, leaving 7 bases between them. This CDR3 has 13 residues. This CDR3 is CASSETETYEQYF. For the CDR3, the DNA is TGTGCCAGCAGTGAAACAGAAACCTACGAGCAGTACTTC.

The chain uses TRBV20-1 and TRBJ2-3; 9 bases line up with TRBD2. Germline CDR1 is DFQATT and CDR2 is SNEGSKA (reference sequence). The V gene end was trimmed by 6 bases and the J gene end by 10 bases; junction bases not matched to a gene: 2. There are 10 residues in the CDR3. The DNA of the CDR3 is TGCAGTGCCGGGACTAGCCCGCAGTATTTT. Translating gives CSAGTSPQYF.

The chain has TRBV25-1 and TRBJ2-3; D possibly corresponds to TRBD1 (7 bases). This CDR3 comprises 15 residues. Deletions cut 2 bases from V and 3 bases from J, with 12 bases between. The V gene's germline CDR1 is MGHDK and CDR2 SYGVNS. The chain's CDR3 is CASSEQQGRTDTQYF. The CDR3 DNA is TGTGCCAGCAGTGAACAACAGGGGAGGACAGATACGCAGTATTTT.

The chain is built from TRBV7-9 and TRBJ2-1; D perhaps matches TRBD1 (6 bases). V was cut by 1 base and J by 2 bases, with 9 bases left in between. Germline V CDR1 and CDR2: SEHNR, FQNEAQ (reference sequence). This CDR3 region has 15 residues. This chain's CDR3 is CASSLDRVPYNEQFF. As DNA, the CDR3 is TGTGCCAGCAGCTTAGACAGGGTCCCCTACAATGAGCAGTTCTTC. Based on the CDR3 plus reference TRBV7-9 and TRBJ2-1, the full variable domain is DTGVSQNPRHKITKRGQNVTFRCDPISEHNRLYWYRQTLGQGPEFLTYFQNEAQLEKSRLLSDRFSAERPKGSFSTLEIQRTEQGDSAMYLCASSLDRVPYNEQFFGPGTRLTVL.

CDR3 nucleotide sequence: TGCGCCAGCAGCTTACTGACAGGAAGGAAGGAGACCCAGTACTTC. Its translation: CASSLLTGRKETQYF. The V and J genes are TRBV5-1 and TRBJ2-5; TRBD1 might be the D (6 bases). Trimming took off 2 bases at V and 5 bases at J, with 16 bases between the two ends. This CDR3 is built from 15 residues. Looked up from germline, CDR1 is SGHRS and CDR2 is YFSETQ.

The CDR3 DNA follows: TGTGCCACCAGCCTCTTTAACAGGGGGAACCGAGGCAATGAGCAGTTCTTC. It is translated as CATSLFNRGNRGNEQFF. The chain joins TRBV15 to TRBJ2-1, with TRBD1 identical over 8 bases. V gave up 5 bases and J gave up 6 bases; unmatched junction bases: 15. CDR1 is LNHNV, CDR2 YYDKDF, per germline (reference sequence). The CDR3 runs 17 residues.